Listed below are T cell receptor beta chains from one sample, sequenced in a study of HIV-infected patients and healthy controls. From the 5' RACE reads, TCRdb called clonotypes with MiXCR, one entry per CDR3 protein. The repertoire includes 7,000 to 9,000 distinct CDR3 sequences, 9% to 9.5% of them detected once, and more than 15% sits in the top ten. This specimen consisted of blood, obtained before antiretroviral therapy. The origin of the receptors is an adult with HIV infection. Each CDR3 is given with its conserved first and last residue. The order of the fields is D gene, V gene, CDR3 length, clone size, J gene, CDR3 DNA, CDR3 protein. D genes are given only for firm matches. A clone size is listed for some rows: how often the clone was seen (once, few, many), or a class if it is expanded.

d_call: TRBD1
v_call: TRBV3-1
cdr3_length: 13
clone_size: medium-sized
j_call: TRBJ1-1
cdr3_nt: TGTGCCAGCAGCCAAGTCAGGGGGACTGAAGCTTTCTTT
cdr3_aa: CASSQVRGTEAFF

d_call: NA
v_call: TRBV6-5
cdr3_length: 13
clone_size: large
j_call: TRBJ1-1
cdr3_nt: TGTGCCAGCAGTTTGGGACGGAACACTGAAGCTTTCTTT
cdr3_aa: CASSLGRNTEAFF

d_call: NA
v_call: TRBV9
cdr3_length: 13
clone_size: few
j_call: TRBJ1-5
cdr3_nt: TGTGCCAGCAGCGTAGGGGGGGGCCAGCCCCAGCATTTT
cdr3_aa: CASSVGGGQPQHF

d_call: TRBD2
v_call: TRBV19
cdr3_length: 14
clone_size: many
j_call: TRBJ2-7
cdr3_nt: TGTGCCAGTAGTCCGGCGGGGGTGGACTACGAGCAGTACTTC
cdr3_aa: CASSPAGVDYEQYF

d_call: NA
v_call: TRBV12-3/TRBV12-4
cdr3_length: 13
clone_size: many
j_call: TRBJ1-1
cdr3_nt: TGTGCCAGCAGTTTAACTTTGGCAGGAGAAGCTTTCTTT
cdr3_aa: CASSLTLAGEAFF

d_call: TRBD1
v_call: TRBV19
cdr3_length: 15
clone_size: medium-sized
j_call: TRBJ1-1
cdr3_nt: TGTGCCAGTAGAAATGGACAGGGGGCGGTTACTGAAGCTTTCTTT
cdr3_aa: CASRNGQGAVTEAFF

d_call: NA
v_call: TRBV28
cdr3_length: 15
clone_size: medium-sized
j_call: TRBJ2-2
cdr3_nt: TGTGCCAGCAGACGGAAGTTACTGAACACCGGGGAGCTGTTTTTT
cdr3_aa: CASRRKLLNTGELFF

d_call: TRBD1
v_call: TRBV5-6
cdr3_length: 14
clone_size: NA
j_call: TRBJ2-7
cdr3_nt: TGTGCCAGCAGCTTGACACAGGGGGCCTACGAGCAGTACTTC
cdr3_aa: CASSLTQGAYEQYF

d_call: TRBD2
v_call: TRBV6-2/TRBV6-3
cdr3_length: 18
clone_size: many
j_call: TRBJ2-7
cdr3_nt: TGTGCCAGCAGTTACTCGTTGGAGTTCGCGGGAGCGCCGGGGGAGCAGTACTTC
cdr3_aa: CASSYSLEFAGAPGEQYF

d_call: NA
v_call: TRBV24-1
cdr3_length: 15
clone_size: many
j_call: TRBJ2-3
cdr3_nt: TGTGCCACCAGTGATTCGCCGGACGGCACAGATACGCAGTATTTT
cdr3_aa: CATSDSPDGTDTQYF

d_call: TRBD1
v_call: TRBV29-1
cdr3_length: 14
clone_size: medium-sized
j_call: TRBJ2-5
cdr3_nt: TGCAGCGCTCGGACAGGGGGCGCAGGAGAGACCCAGTACTTC
cdr3_aa: CSARTGGAGETQYF

d_call: NA
v_call: TRBV28
cdr3_length: 11
clone_size: few
j_call: TRBJ2-1
cdr3_nt: TGTGCCAGCGCCAGGGAACATGAGCAGTTCTTC
cdr3_aa: CASAREHEQFF

d_call: TRBD2
v_call: TRBV28
cdr3_length: 14
clone_size: medium-sized
j_call: TRBJ2-1
cdr3_nt: TGTGCCAGCAGTTTAGCGGGGGGGCCAAATGAGCAGTTCTTC
cdr3_aa: CASSLAGGPNEQFF

d_call: NA
v_call: TRBV11-2
cdr3_length: 15
clone_size: few
j_call: TRBJ1-1
cdr3_nt: TGTGCCAGCAGCTCCAGGATTGATATGGACACTGAAGCTTTCTTT
cdr3_aa: CASSSRIDMDTEAFF

d_call: TRBD1
v_call: TRBV5-4
cdr3_length: 17
clone_size: many
j_call: TRBJ2-3
cdr3_nt: TGTGCCAGCAGCTTGGGCGGGGCAGGGGGCAACACAGATACGCAGTATTTT
cdr3_aa: CASSLGGAGGNTDTQYF

d_call: TRBD2
v_call: TRBV29-1
cdr3_length: 17
clone_size: large
j_call: TRBJ2-5
cdr3_nt: TGCAGCGTTAACCCCTACCTAGCGGCCCCGTACCAAGAGACCCAGTACTTC
cdr3_aa: CSVNPYLAAPYQETQYF

d_call: NA
v_call: TRBV12-3/TRBV12-4
cdr3_length: 16
clone_size: NA
j_call: TRBJ2-2
cdr3_nt: TGTGCCAGCAGTTTAAAAGGCGGGGCGAACACCGGGGAGCTGTTTTTT
cdr3_aa: CASSLKGGANTGELFF

d_call: TRBD1
v_call: TRBV6-5
cdr3_length: 14
clone_size: medium-sized
j_call: TRBJ2-7
cdr3_nt: TGTGCCGTACAGTCGGGACAGGGGGGTTACGAGCAGTACTTC
cdr3_aa: CAVQSGQGGYEQYF

d_call: NA
v_call: TRBV28
cdr3_length: 15
clone_size: many
j_call: TRBJ2-7
cdr3_nt: TGTGCCAGCAGTTTATCTTACGACAGGAGCTACGAGCAGTACTTC
cdr3_aa: CASSLSYDRSYEQYF

d_call: NA
v_call: TRBV19
cdr3_length: 13
clone_size: many
j_call: TRBJ2-2
cdr3_nt: TGTGCCAGCGCTGTTGGGAACACCGGGGAGCTGTTTTTT
cdr3_aa: CASAVGNTGELFF

d_call: TRBD1
v_call: TRBV6-6
cdr3_length: 16
clone_size: NA
j_call: TRBJ1-5
cdr3_nt: TGTGCCAGCTGGCCTACGGGACAGGCGTTAGGACAGCCCCAGCATTTT
cdr3_aa: CASWPTGQALGQPQHF

d_call: NA
v_call: TRBV12-3/TRBV12-4
cdr3_length: 13
clone_size: NA
j_call: TRBJ2-7
cdr3_nt: TGTGCCAGCAGCCCCGCTGGGACCTACGAGCAGTACTTC
cdr3_aa: CASSPAGTYEQYF